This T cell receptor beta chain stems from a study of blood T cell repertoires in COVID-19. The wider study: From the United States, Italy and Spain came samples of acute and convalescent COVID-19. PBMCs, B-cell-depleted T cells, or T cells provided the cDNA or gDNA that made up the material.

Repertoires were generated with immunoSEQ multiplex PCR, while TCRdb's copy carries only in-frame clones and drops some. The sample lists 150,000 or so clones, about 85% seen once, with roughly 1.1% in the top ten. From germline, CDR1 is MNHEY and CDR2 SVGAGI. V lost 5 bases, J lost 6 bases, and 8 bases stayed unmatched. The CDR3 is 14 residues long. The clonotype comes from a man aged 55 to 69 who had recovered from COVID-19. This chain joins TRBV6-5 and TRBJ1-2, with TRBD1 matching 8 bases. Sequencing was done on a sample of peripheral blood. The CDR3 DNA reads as TGTGCCAGCAGTAACGACAGGGGACGGAATGGCTACACCTTC. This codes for CASSNDRGRNGYTF.